Listed here is a single T cell receptor beta chain. This clonotype was counted between two and nine times. What antigen it recognizes has not been identified. No qualities accompany the bases; no much larger clone lies one base away. Sequencing was performed on an Illumina MiSeq. Quantitative 5'-RACE with molecular barcodes was the method used to prepare the TCR beta libraries. The published analysis was carried out like this. A new computational method, built on a probabilistic model of VDJ rearrangement, was used to identify disease-linked TCR variants. Clones were called with MiXCR by TCRdb after fastp trimmed the public reads at Q25, and only in-frame beta chains were retained. Every CDR3 protein is listed once, alongside the most common genes and DNA of its rows. The V and J calls shown here were made by TCRdb, not taken from the authors' results. This sample holds about 24,000 distinct CDR3 sequences; 10% to 15% were observed only once. In total, the top ten clones hold about 35% of the sample.

The CDR3 starts with the cysteine, ends with the phenylalanine, and has 14 residues. Just CDR3 DNA is preserved here, 42 bases in frame from base 1. CDR1 and CDR2 are read off the germline V gene (reference sequence) as DFQATT and SNEGSKA. V gives up 7 bases and J gives up 1 base, and the segment between their germline ends measures 14 bases. The data derive from a study of CD8 T cells in ankylosing spondylitis (TCRdb year 2017). Some background on the complete study: To find TCR variants linked to disease, the study profiled T cell receptor beta repertoires in ankylosing spondylitis patients and healthy donors. The full study cohort comprised about 24 ankylosing spondylitis patients and 85 to 120 healthy donors. Peripheral blood was sampled, and synovial fluid was also collected from ankylosing spondylitis patients.

The paper as a whole reports these results and caveats: Some motif variants had previously been reported in the synovial fluid and blood of reactive arthritis patients, which suggests shared mechanisms of disease initiation. The disease-linked clones were reported to be significantly enriched in matched synovial fluid samples from ankylosing spondylitis patients. Blood from ankylosing spondylitis patients appeared to be characterized by a TCR beta motif composed of under ten highly homologous amino acid variants. The disease-linked clones had a CD8+ phenotype and were found at relatively low frequencies in peripheral blood.

The rearranged chain carries TRBV20-1 and TRBJ1-5; D gene: possibly TRBD1, on 6 matching bases. This receptor was obtained from a male donor with ankylosing spondylitis or in good health (not recorded which). Sequencing was performed on blood. The CDR3 protein: CSVRGPGSNQPQHF. In nucleotide form, the sequence is TGCAGTGTACGGGGGCCGGGGAGCAATCAGCCCCAGCATTTT.